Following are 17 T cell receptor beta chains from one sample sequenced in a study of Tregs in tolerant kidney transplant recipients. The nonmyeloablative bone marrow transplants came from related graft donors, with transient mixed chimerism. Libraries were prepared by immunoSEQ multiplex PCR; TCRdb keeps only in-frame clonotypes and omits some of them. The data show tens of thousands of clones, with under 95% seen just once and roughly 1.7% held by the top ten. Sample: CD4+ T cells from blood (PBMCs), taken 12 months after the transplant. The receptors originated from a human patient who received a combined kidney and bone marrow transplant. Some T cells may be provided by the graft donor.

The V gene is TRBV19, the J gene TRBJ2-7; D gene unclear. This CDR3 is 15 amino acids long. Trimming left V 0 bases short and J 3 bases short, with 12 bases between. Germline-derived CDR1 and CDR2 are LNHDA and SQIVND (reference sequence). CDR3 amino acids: CASSIDRTVGYEQYF. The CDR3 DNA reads TGTGCCAGTAGTATAGATCGTACAGTGGGCTACGAGCAGTACTTC.

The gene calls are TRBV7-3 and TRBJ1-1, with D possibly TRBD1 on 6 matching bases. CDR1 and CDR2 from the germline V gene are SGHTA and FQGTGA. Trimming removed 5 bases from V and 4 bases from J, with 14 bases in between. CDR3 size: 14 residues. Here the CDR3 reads CASSPSGGATEAFF. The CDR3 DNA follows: TGTGCCAGCAGCCCGTCCGGGGGGGCCACTGAAGCTTTCTTT. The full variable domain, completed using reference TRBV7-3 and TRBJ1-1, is GAGVSQTPSNKVTEKGKYVELRCDPISGHTALYWYRQSLGQGPEFLIYFQGTGAADDSGLPNDRFFAVRPEGSVSTLKIQRTERGDSAVYLCASSPSGGATEAFFGQGTRLTVV.

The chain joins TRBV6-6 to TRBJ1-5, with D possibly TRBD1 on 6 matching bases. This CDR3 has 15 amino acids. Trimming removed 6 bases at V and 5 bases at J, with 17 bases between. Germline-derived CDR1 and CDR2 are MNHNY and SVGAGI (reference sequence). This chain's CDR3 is CASRGPGQPDQPQHF. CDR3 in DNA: TGTGCCAGCAGGGGACCTGGACAGCCCGATCAGCCCCAGCATTTT.

The CDR3 reads CASRRSQYYEQYF. The CDR3 bases are TGTGCCAGCAGACGTTCACAGTACTACGAGCAGTACTTC. The chain joins TRBV6-1 to TRBJ2-7; no clear D gene. This CDR3 has 13 amino acids. Germline V CDR1 and CDR2: MNHNS, SASEGT. V was trimmed by 6 bases and J by 3 bases, leaving 12 bases between them.

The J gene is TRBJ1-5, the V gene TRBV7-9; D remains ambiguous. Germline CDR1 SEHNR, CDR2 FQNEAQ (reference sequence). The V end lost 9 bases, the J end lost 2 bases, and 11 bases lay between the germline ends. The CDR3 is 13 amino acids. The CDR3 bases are TGTGCCAGTTCGGGTATGGGCAATCAGCCCCAGCATTTT. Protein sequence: CASSGMGNQPQHF.

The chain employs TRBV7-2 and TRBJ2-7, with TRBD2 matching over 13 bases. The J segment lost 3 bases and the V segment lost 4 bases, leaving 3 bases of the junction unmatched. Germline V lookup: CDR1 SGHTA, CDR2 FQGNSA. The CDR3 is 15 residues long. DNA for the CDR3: TGTGCCAGCAGCTACAGGACTAGCGGGAGCTACGAGCAGTACTTC. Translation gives CASSYRTSGSYEQYF.

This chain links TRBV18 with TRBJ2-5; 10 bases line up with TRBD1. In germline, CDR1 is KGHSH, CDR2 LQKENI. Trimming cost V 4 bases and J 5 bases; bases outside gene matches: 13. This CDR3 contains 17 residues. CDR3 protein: CASSLLTGTGAVETQYF. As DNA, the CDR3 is TGTGCCAGCTCACTGCTTACCGGGACAGGGGCTGTCGAGACCCAGTACTTC.

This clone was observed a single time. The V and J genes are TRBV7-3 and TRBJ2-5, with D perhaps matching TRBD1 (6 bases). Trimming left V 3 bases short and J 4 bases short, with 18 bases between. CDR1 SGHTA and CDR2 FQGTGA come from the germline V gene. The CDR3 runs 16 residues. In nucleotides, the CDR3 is TGTGCCAGCAGCTTCGGCATGGGGGCCGAGGGAGAGACCCAGTACTTC. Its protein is CASSFGMGAEGETQYF.

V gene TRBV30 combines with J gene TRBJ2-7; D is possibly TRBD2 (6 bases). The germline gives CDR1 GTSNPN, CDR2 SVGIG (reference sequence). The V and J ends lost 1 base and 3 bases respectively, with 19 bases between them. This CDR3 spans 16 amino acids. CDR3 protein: CAWSASRGRSGYEQYF. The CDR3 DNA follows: TGTGCCTGGAGTGCGTCCCGGGGGAGATCGGGCTACGAGCAGTACTTC.

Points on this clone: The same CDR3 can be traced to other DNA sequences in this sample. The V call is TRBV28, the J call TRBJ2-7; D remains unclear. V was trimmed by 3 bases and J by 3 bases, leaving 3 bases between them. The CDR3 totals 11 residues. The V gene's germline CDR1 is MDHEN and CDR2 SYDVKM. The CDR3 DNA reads TGTGCCAGCAGTTTCCGCTACGAGCAGTACTTC. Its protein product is CASSFRYEQYF.

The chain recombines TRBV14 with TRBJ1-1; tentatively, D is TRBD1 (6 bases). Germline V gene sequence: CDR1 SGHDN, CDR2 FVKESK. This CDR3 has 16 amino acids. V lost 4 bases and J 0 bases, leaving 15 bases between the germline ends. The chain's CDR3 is CASSRDLGQMNTEAFF. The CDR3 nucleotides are TGTGCCAGCAGCCGAGACCTTGGACAGATGAACACTGAAGCTTTCTTT. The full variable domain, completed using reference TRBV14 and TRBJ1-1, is EAGVTQFPSHSVIEKGQTVTLRCDPISGHDNLYWYRRVMGKEIKFLLHFVKESKQDESGMPNNRFLAERTGGTYSTLKVQPAELEDSGVYFCASSRDLGQMNTEAFFGQGTRLTVV.

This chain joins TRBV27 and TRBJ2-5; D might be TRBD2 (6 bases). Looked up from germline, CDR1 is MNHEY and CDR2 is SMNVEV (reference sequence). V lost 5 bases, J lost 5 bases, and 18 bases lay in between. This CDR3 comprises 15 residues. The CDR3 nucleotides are TGTGCCAGCAGTCGGAGGGGTTTAAGTGGGGAGACCCAGTACTTC. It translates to CASSRRGLSGETQYF.

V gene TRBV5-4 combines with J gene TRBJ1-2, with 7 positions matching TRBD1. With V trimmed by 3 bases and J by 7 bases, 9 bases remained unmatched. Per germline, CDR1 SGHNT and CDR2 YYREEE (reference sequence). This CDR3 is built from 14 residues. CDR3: CASSWSRGDAGYTF. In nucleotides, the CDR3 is TGTGCCAGCAGCTGGTCCAGGGGGGATGCTGGCTACACCTTC.

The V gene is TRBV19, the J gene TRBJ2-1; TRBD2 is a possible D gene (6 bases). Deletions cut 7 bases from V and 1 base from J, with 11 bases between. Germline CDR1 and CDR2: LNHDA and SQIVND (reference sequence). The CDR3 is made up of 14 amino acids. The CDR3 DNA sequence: TGTGCCAGTACCCGGGGGTTTTCCTACAATGAGCAGTTCTTC. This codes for CASTRGFSYNEQFF.

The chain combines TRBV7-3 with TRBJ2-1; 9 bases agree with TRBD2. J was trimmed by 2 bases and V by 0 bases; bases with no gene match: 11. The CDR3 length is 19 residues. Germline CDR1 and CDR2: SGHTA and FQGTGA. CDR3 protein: CASSLTWASGIVPYNEQFF. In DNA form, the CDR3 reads TGTGCCAGCAGCTTAACGTGGGCTAGCGGGATTGTCCCCTACAATGAGCAGTTCTTC.

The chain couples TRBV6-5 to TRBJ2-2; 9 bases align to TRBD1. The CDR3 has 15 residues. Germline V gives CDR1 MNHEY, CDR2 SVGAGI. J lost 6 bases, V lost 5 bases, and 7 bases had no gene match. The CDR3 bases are TGTGCCAGCAGTCCTACAGGGGGCCAGGCCGGGGAGCTGTTTTTT. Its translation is CASSPTGGQAGELFF.

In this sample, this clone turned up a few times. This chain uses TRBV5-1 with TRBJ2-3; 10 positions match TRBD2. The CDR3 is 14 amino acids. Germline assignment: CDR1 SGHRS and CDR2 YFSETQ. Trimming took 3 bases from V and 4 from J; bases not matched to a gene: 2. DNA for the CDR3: TGCGCCAGCAGCTGGGGACTAGCGTCAGATACGCAGTATTTT. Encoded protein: CASSWGLASDTQYF.